What follows describes a single T cell receptor beta chain. The V gene end was trimmed by 3 bases and the J gene end by 8 bases; junction bases not matched to a gene: 13. The germline CDR1 and CDR2 sequences are SGHDT and YYEEEE. The CDR3 has 16 amino acids. TCRdb's table, derived via immunoSEQ multiplex PCR, lists solely in-frame clones and lacks some. The sample holds fewer than 85,000 clones, 65% to 90% seen once. These data come from a study of glioma-infiltrating T cells after dendritic cell vaccination. For the study at large: Dendritic cell vaccination trial patients had either newly diagnosed or recurrent glioblastoma. Dendritic cell vaccine was injected intradermally three times, biweekly.

Sequences were derived from blood, sampled before dendritic cell vaccination. V gene TRBV5-6 combines with J gene TRBJ1-2, with 10 bases identical to TRBD1. The receptor's source is a human donor with glioblastoma. The CDR3 bases are TGTGCCAGCAGCTCGGCGGACGGGGACAGGGGTAGAGGCTACACCTTC. It translates to CASSSADGDRGRGYTF.